This TCR beta chain was sequenced in a study of shared clonotypes between healthy human individuals. Study-wide findings and caveats: Generation probabilities were higher for clonotypes shared across all four sorted-subset donors than for unshared ones. Collection of samples was limited to blood; tissue repertoires likely differ.

Division of CD4+ cells produced a CD45RA+ naive subset and a CD45RA-negative memory subset. In regard to this clone: Its antigen is not known.

Per the authors' pipeline: ImmunoSEQ yielded junction-only sequences lacking quality scores, so filtering differed. The data were produced by immunoSEQ multiplex PCR, yet TCRdb's version contains in-frame clones alone and is incomplete. The V and J calls and clone size were taken over from that table, and D and trimming were inferred from the DNA. Of around 1 million clones detected, about 80% appear once; the ten largest clones hold over 1.3%. Unmatched junction bases numbered 5, after V lost 4 bases and J lost 2 bases. CDR1 SGHRS and CDR2 YFSETQ come from the germline V gene. This CDR3 has 14 residues.

The specimen was memory CD4+ T cells sorted from blood. Subset of the sample: CD45RA-negative fraction. J is TRBJ2-7 and V is TRBV5-1, with TRBD1 matching 8 bases. This sequence originates from a man in his late teens or twenties in good health. CDR3 bases: TGCGCCAGCAGCACACAGGGGGGAACCTACGAGCAGTACTTC. It specifies CASSTQGGTYEQYF.